This paragraph reports one T cell receptor (beta chain). Its antigen is undetermined. The data originate from a study of CD8 T cells in ankylosing spondylitis. Regarding the study as a whole: The authors reported significant enrichment of disease-linked clones in matched ankylosing spondylitis synovial fluid. In peripheral blood, disease-linked CD8+ clones occurred at relatively low frequencies. Several highly homologous variants formed a TCR beta motif that appeared characteristic of ankylosing spondylitis blood.

Making use of molecular barcodes, quantitative 5'-RACE generated TCR beta libraries. TCRdb analysed the 5' RACE reads with MiXCR anew, one entry per CDR3 protein. Of 800,000 to 900,000 distinct CDR3 sequences listed, 12% are singletons. This CDR3 is 14 amino acids long. Germline CDR1 is DFQATT and CDR2 is SNEGSKA (reference sequence). J gave up 5 bases and V 4 bases, and 9 bases lay outside the gene matches. V gene TRBV20-1 combines with J gene TRBJ2-5; TRBD2 matches 8 bases. The source material was blood, either unsorted or a sorted T cell fraction (not recorded which). This clonotype originated in a male donor with ankylosing spondylitis. The CDR3 DNA follows: TGCAGTGCTAACGTCGGGAGGGCAGGCGAGACCCAGTACTTC. Residues: CSANVGRAGETQYF.